Given below is one TCR beta chain in context. What it recognizes is unknown. The germline V and J ends were trimmed by 0 bases and 7 bases, with 14 bases remaining between them. CDR3 length equals 14 residues. Germline V gene lookup returns CDR1 SGDLS and CDR2 YYNGEE. With iRepertoire HTBI primers and Arm-PCR of CDR3 regions, TCR beta libraries were built. TCRdb passed the multiplex PCR reads through MiXCR, listing each CDR3 protein once. The sample consists of about 290,000 distinct CDR3 sequences, around 23% of them appearing once. Described time point: persistent/refractory GD, antithyroid drugs over 5 years with positive TRAb. There was RNA extracted from PBMCs, and the TCR library was made from it. This sample was taken from a study of regulatory T cells in long-lasting Graves disease. Findings and limits, study-wide: Persistent disease samples used TRBV28, TRBJ1-2 and TRBJ2-5 preferentially.

The gene calls are TRBV9 and TRBJ2-7, with D unclear. The sequence was collected from a female donor with Graves disease. The input for sequencing was peripheral blood mononuclear cells (PBMCs), taken when the disease was refractory, from a patient treated with antithyroid drugs. CDR3 loop: CASSVGQALDEQYF. CDR3 nucleotide sequence: TGTGCCAGCAGCGTAGGGCAGGCCTTGGATGAGCAGTACTTC.